This T cell receptor (beta chain) emerged from a study of fetal regulatory T cell absence and autoimmunity. At the level of the study: Without clinical diabetes, IPEX patients showed exocrine pancreas autoimmunity. Study-wide points: Oligoclonal TCR enrichment in pancreas over cord blood reached over 100-fold for some clones. TRB gene family usage was broadly similar in cord blood and pancreas.

Sequencing was at survey level. Some clones are missing from TCRdb's copy, which holds only in-frame ones; the method was immunoSEQ multiplex PCR. The data contain around 100,000 clones, 72% of them singletons. The germline V gene encodes CDR1 SGHRS and CDR2 YFSETQ. The germline V and J ends were trimmed by 0 bases and 0 bases, with 7 bases remaining between them. The CDR3 is made up of 15 amino acids. About this clone itself: What it recognizes is unknown.

The chain couples TRBV5-1 to TRBJ1-5; D might be TRBD1 (5 bases). The clonotype comes from a male donor with IPEX syndrome. Specimen: pancreas tissue. CDR3 protein: CASSLGGNSNQPQHF. CDR3 sequence (DNA): TGCGCCAGCAGCTTGGGGGGGAATAGCAATCAGCCCCAGCATTTT.